The TCR beta chain described here comes from a study of shared clonotypes between healthy human individuals. For this clone: This sample includes further DNA sequences coding for the same CDR3.

With 7 bases removed from V and 4 bases from J, the gap between germline ends came to 11 bases. The germline gives CDR1 SNHLY, CDR2 FYNNEI. The CDR3 totals 12 residues. Some clones are missing from TCRdb's copy, which holds only in-frame ones; the method was immunoSEQ multiplex PCR. The profile shows some 380,000 clones, 95% to 97% of them singletons. Input material: memory CD8+ T cells sorted from blood. Regarding subset: CD45RO+ cells pooled with CCR7-negative TemRA cells. The rearrangement links TRBV2 to TRBJ2-7, with D perhaps given as TRBD1 or TRBD2 (5 bases each). The clonotype was recovered from a man aged 25-45 years in good health. DNA of the CDR3: TGTGCCAGCAAAACGGGGCGATACGAGCAGTACTTC. Translation: CASKTGRYEQYF.